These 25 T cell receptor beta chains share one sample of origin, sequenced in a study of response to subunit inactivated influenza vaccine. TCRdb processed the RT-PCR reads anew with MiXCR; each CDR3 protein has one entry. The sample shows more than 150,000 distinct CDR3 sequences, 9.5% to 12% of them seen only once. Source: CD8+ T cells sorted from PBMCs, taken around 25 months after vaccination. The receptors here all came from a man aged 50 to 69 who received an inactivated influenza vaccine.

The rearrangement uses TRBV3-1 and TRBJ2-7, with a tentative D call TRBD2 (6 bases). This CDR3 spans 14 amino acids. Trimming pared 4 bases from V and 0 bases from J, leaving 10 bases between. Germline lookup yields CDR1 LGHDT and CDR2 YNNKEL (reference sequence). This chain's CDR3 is CASSPEGSSYEQYF. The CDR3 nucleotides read TGTGCCAGCAGCCCGGAGGGGAGCTCCTACGAGCAGTACTTC.

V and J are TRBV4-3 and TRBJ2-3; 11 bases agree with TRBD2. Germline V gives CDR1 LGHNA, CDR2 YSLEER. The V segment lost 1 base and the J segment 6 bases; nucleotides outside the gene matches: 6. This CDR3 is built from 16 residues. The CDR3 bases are TGCGCCAGCAGCCAAGTACCTAGCGGGAGGTTCGATACGCAGTATTTT. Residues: CASSQVPSGRFDTQYF.

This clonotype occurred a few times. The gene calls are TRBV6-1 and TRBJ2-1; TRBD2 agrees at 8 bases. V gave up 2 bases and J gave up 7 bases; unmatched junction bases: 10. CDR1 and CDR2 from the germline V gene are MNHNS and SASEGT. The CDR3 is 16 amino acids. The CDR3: CASSEKSGGLWNEQFF. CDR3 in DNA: TGTGCCAGCAGTGAAAAGAGCGGGGGTCTTTGGAATGAGCAGTTCTTC.

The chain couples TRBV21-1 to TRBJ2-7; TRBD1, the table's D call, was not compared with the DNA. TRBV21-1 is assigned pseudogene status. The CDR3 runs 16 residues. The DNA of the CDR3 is TGTGCCAGCGGGTATACCGGGACAGGGAACACCTACGAGCAGTACTTC. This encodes CASGYTGTGNTYEQYF.

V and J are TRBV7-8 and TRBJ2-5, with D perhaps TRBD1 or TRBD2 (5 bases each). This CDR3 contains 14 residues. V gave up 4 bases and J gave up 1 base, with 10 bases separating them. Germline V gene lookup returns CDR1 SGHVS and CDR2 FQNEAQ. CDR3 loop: CASSWPGTQETQYF. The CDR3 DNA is TGTGCCAGCAGCTGGCCCGGGACCCAAGAGACCCAGTACTTC.

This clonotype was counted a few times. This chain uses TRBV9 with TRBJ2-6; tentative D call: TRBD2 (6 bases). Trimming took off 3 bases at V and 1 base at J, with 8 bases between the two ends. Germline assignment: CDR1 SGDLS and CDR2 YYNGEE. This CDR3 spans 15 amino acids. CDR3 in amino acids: CASSAGSSGANVLTF. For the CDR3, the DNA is TGTGCCAGCAGCGCCGGGAGTTCTGGGGCCAACGTCCTGACTTTC.

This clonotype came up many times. The DNA for the CDR3 is TGTGCCAGCAGCCCCTGGACAGGAGACTCGTTTTCCACAGATACGCAGTATTTT. Protein: CASSPWTGDSFSTDTQYF. The genes are TRBV12-3 or TRBV12-4 and TRBJ2-3; 7 bases fit TRBD1. The CDR3 runs 18 residues. V gave up 6 bases and J gave up 2 bases; unmatched junction bases: 17.

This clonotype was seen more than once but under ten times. In nucleotides, the CDR3 is TGTGCCAGCAGCTTTGGGGCCAACGTCCTGACTTTC. Protein sequence: CASSFGANVLTF. V usage is TRBV7-9 and J usage is TRBJ2-6, with unresolved D. Deletions cut 3 bases from V and 3 bases from J, with 0 bases between. The CDR3 loop spans 12 amino acids. CDR1 is SEHNR and CDR2 is FQNEAQ in the germline V gene (reference sequence).

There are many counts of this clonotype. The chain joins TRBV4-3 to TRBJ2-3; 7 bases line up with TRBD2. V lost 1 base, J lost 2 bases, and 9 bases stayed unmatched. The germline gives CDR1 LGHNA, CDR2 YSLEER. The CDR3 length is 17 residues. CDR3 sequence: CASSQALLAEITDTQYF. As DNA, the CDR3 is TGCGCCAGCAGCCAAGCCCTTCTAGCGGAAATCACAGATACGCAGTATTTT.

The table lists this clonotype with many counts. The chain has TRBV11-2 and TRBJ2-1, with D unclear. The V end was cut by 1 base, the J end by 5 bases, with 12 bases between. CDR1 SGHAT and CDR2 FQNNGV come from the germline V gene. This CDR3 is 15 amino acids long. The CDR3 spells CASSLGGLTNNEQFF. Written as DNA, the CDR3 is TGTGCCAGCAGCTTAGGCGGTTTAACGAACAATGAGCAGTTCTTC.

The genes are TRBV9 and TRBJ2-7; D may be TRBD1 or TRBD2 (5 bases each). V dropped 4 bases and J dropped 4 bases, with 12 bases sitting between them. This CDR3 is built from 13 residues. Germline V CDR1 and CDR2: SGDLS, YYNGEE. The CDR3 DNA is TGTGCCAGCAGCTCGGGACCAGCTTACGAGCAGTACTTC. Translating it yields CASSSGPAYEQYF.

CDR3 nucleotides: TGTGCCTGGAGTATGGAGGGGACCAAAAACATTCAGTACTTC. The encoded protein is CAWSMEGTKNIQYF. V gene TRBV30 combines with J gene TRBJ2-4, with a weak D call TRBD2 (6 bases). The CDR3 totals 14 residues. The germline V gene encodes CDR1 GTSNPN and CDR2 SVGIG (reference sequence). V lost 2 bases, J lost 2 bases, and 10 bases lay in between. Full variable domain (outside the CDR3, taken from reference TRBV30 and TRBJ2-4): SQTIHQWPATLVQPVGSPLSLECTVEGTSNPNLYWYRQAAGRGLQLLFYSVGIGQISSEVPQNLSASRPQDRQFILSSKKLLLSDSGFYLCAWSMEGTKNIQYFGAGTRLSVL.

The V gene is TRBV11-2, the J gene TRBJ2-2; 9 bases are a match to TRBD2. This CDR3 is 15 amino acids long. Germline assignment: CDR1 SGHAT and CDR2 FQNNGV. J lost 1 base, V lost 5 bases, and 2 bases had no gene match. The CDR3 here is CASSVLAGNTGELFF. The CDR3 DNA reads TGTGCCAGCAGCGTACTAGCGGGGAACACCGGGGAGCTGTTTTTT. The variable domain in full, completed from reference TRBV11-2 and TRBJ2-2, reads EAGVAQSPRYKIIEKRQSVAFWCNPISGHATLYWYQQILGQGPKLLIQFQNNGVVDDSQLPKDRFSAERLKGVDSTLKIQPAKLEDSAVYLCASSVLAGNTGELFFGEGSRLTVL.

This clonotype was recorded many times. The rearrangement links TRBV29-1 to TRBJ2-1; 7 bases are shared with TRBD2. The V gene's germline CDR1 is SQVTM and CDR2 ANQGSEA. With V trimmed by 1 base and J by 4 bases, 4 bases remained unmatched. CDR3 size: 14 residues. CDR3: CSVEGRELYNEQFF. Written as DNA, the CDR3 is TGCAGCGTTGAAGGGCGGGAGTTATACAATGAGCAGTTCTTC.

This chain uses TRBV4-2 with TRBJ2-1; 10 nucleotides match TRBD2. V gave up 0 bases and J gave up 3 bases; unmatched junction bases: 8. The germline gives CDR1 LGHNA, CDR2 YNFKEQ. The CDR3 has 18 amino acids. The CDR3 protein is CASSQDWPSGGGYNEQFF. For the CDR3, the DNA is TGTGCCAGCAGCCAAGATTGGCCTAGCGGGGGCGGCTACAATGAGCAGTTCTTC.

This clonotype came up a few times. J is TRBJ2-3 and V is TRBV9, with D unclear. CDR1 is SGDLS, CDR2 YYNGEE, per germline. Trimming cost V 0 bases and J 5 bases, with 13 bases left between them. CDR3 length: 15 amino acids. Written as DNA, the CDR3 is TGTGCCAGCAGCGTAGAGTCTAGTCTCGTAGATACGCAGTATTTT. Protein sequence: CASSVESSLVDTQYF.

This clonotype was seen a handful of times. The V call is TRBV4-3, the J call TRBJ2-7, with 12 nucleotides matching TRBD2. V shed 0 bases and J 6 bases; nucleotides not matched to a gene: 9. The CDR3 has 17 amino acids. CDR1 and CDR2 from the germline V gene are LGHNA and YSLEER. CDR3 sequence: CASSQDPTLAGGIEQYF. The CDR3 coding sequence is TGCGCCAGCAGCCAAGATCCCACTCTAGCGGGAGGGATCGAGCAGTACTTC.

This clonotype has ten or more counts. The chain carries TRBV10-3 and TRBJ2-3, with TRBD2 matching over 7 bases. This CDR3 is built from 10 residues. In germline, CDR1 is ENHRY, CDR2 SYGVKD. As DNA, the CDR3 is TGTGCATACGGGGGGGATACGCAGTATTTT. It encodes CAYGGDTQYF.

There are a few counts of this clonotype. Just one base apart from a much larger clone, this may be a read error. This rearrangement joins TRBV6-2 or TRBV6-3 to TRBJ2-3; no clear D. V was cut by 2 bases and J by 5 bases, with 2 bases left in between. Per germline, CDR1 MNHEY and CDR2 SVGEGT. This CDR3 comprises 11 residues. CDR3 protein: CASSYGDTQYF. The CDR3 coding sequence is TGTGCCAGCAGTTACGGAGATACGCAGTATTTT.

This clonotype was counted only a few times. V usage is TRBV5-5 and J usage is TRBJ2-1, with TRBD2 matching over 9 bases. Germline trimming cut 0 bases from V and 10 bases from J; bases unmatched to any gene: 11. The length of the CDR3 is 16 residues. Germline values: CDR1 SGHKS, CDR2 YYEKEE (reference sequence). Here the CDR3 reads CASSLDQRGAYGEQFF. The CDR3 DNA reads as TGTGCCAGCAGCTTGGACCAGCGGGGGGCCTACGGGGAGCAGTTCTTC.

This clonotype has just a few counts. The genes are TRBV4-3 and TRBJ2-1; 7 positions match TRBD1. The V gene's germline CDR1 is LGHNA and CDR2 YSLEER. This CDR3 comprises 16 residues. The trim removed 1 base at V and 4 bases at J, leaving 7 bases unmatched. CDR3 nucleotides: TGCGCCAGCAGCCAAGTGACAGGGATTAGGTACAATGAGCAGTTCTTC. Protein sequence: CASSQVTGIRYNEQFF.

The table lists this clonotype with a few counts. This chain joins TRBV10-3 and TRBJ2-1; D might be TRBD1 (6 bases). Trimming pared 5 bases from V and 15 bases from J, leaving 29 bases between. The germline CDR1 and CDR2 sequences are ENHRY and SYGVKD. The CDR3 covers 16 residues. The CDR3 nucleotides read TGTGCCATCAGTCCAAGGGAAGGGACACTTTCCTATGCTTTGTTCTTC. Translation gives CAISPREGTLSYALFF.

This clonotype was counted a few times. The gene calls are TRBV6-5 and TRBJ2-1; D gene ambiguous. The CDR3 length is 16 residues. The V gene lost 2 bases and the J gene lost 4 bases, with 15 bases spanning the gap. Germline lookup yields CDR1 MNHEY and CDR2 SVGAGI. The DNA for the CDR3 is TGTGCCAGCAGTTACGAGGCTACATCGTTTTACAATGAGCAGTTCTTC. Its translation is CASSYEATSFYNEQFF.

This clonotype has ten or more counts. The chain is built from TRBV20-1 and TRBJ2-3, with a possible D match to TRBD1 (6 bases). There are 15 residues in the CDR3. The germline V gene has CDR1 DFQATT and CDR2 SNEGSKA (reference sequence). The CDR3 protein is CRPAYRDDTADTQYF. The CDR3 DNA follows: TGCAGACCCGCCTACAGGGATGACACAGCAGATACGCAGTATTTT.

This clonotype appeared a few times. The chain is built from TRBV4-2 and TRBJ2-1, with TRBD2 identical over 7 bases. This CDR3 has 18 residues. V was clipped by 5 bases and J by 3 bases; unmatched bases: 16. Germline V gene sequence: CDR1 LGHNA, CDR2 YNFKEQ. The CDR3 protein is CASSIPRGLREIYNEQFF. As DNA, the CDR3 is TGTGCCAGCAGCATACCTAGGGGTCTGCGGGAGATCTACAATGAGCAGTTCTTC.